These 19 T cell receptor beta chains were all obtained from the same sample, sequenced in a study of cytomegalovirus exposure and HLA in healthy donors. TCRdb's table, derived via immunoSEQ multiplex PCR, lists solely in-frame clones and lacks some. The sample contains roughly 150,000 clones, 84% of which appear only once. Source material: PBMCs. Receptors originate from a man aged 25-45 years in good health and CMV-seropositive.

The V gene is TRBV27, the J gene TRBJ2-5; D perhaps matches TRBD1 (5 bases). Trimming left V 6 bases short and J 1 base short, with 12 bases between. Germline-derived CDR1 and CDR2 are MNHEY and SMNVEV (reference sequence). The CDR3 has 14 amino acids. CDR3 DNA: TGTGCCAGCAGCCCCGGAAGGGGCCAAGAGACCCAGTACTTC. Encoded protein: CASSPGRGQETQYF.

The chain uses TRBV28 and TRBJ1-1, with D unclear. This CDR3 spans 12 amino acids. Per the germline V gene, CDR1 is MDHEN and CDR2 is SYDVKM. Trimming shortened V by 8 bases and J by 1 base, and 8 bases separated the two germline ends. DNA for the CDR3: TGTGCCAGCCTGGCGGGGAACACTGAAGCTTTCTTT. Residues: CASLAGNTEAFF. Full variable domain (rest looked up from reference TRBV28 and TRBJ1-1): DVKVTQSSRYLVKRTGEKVFLECVQDMDHENMFWYRQDPGLGLRLIYFSYDVKMKEKGDIPEGYSVSREKKERFSLILESASTNQTSMYLCASLAGNTEAFFGQGTRLTVV.

J is TRBJ1-4 and V is TRBV28; D is perhaps TRBD1 (6 bases). Looked up from germline, CDR1 is MDHEN and CDR2 is SYDVKM. Trimming removed 1 base at V and 8 bases at J, with 11 bases between. The CDR3 has 14 residues. The CDR3 DNA is TGTGCCAGCAGTTTATTCGGGACACAAGAAAAACTGTTTTTT. Translated: CASSLFGTQEKLFF.

The chain is built from TRBV27 and TRBJ2-1; 13 bases line up with TRBD2. Germline V CDR1 and CDR2: MNHEY, SMNVEV (reference sequence). Germline trimming cut 5 bases from V and 9 bases from J; bases unmatched to any gene: 10. This CDR3 contains 16 residues. Here the CDR3 reads CASSDLWTSGGGEQFF. CDR3 DNA: TGTGCCAGCAGTGACCTTTGGACTAGCGGGGGAGGTGAGCAGTTCTTC.

The V and J genes are TRBV6-1 and TRBJ1-5, with D hard to call. The ends were cut back, 3 bases at V and 4 bases at J, with 13 bases in the middle. Germline-derived CDR1 and CDR2 are MNHNS and SASEGT. CDR3 length: 15 residues. CDR3 DNA: TGTGCCAGCAGTGAGGTACGGAGAGATAATCAGCCCCAGCATTTT. This encodes CASSEVRRDNQPQHF.

V usage is TRBV28 and J usage is TRBJ1-5; D perhaps matches TRBD1 (6 bases). The V end was cut by 6 bases, the J end by 5 bases, with 14 bases between. CDR1 MDHEN and CDR2 SYDVKM come from the germline V gene. The CDR3 extends over 14 amino acids. In nucleotides, the CDR3 is TGTGCCAGCAGATCAAGGGGGGGCGATCAGCCCCAGCATTTT. It specifies CASRSRGGDQPQHF.

This chain uses TRBV2 with TRBJ2-7; 9 bases map to TRBD1. The CDR3 sequence is 14 residues long. V trimming: 5 bases; J trimming: 2 bases; junction bases outside the gene matches: 4. Germline loops: CDR1 SNHLY, CDR2 FYNNEI. The CDR3 reads CASSYGDRAYEQYF. In nucleotides, the CDR3 is TGTGCCAGCAGTTACGGGGACAGGGCCTACGAGCAGTACTTC.

The chain joins TRBV5-1 to TRBJ1-1; D perhaps matches TRBD1 (5 bases). The CDR3 length is 14 residues. Germline V gene sequence: CDR1 SGHRS, CDR2 YFSETQ. The V end lost 0 bases, the J end lost 5 bases, and 11 bases lay between the germline ends. The chain's CDR3 is CASSLGAGRTEAFF. The CDR3, as DNA: TGCGCCAGCAGCTTGGGAGCAGGGCGAACTGAAGCTTTCTTT.

The chain links TRBV30 to TRBJ1-1, with D tentatively TRBD1 (5 bases). This CDR3 has 13 amino acids. CDR1 and CDR2 (germline): GTSNPN, SVGIG (reference sequence). Deletions cut 3 bases from V and 3 bases from J, with 11 bases between. CDR3: CAWSADRDTEAFF. CDR3 nucleotides: TGTGCCTGGAGCGCAGACAGAGACACTGAAGCTTTCTTT.

The rearrangement uses TRBV30 and TRBJ1-3; unclear D gene. The CDR3 extends over 14 amino acids. The germline CDR1 and CDR2 sequences are GTSNPN and SVGIG (reference sequence). Trimming removed 7 bases at V and 4 bases at J, with 17 bases between. CDR3 region: CASRWATGGNTIYF. The CDR3 bases are TGTGCCTCTCGGTGGGCGACGGGAGGAAACACCATATATTTT.

The chain couples TRBV10-3 to TRBJ1-6; 7 positions agree with TRBD1. Germline assignment: CDR1 ENHRY and CDR2 SYGVKD. This CDR3 has 13 amino acids. V lost 10 bases and J lost 6; bases outside the gene matches: 6. CDR3 region: CATQGESNSPLHF. In nucleotides, the CDR3 is TGTGCCACTCAGGGGGAAAGTAATTCACCCCTCCACTTT.

This chain connects TRBV14 to TRBJ1-1, with D possibly TRBD1 on 5 matching bases. In germline, CDR1 is SGHDN, CDR2 FVKESK. Trimming took off 3 bases at V and 3 bases at J, with 8 bases between the two ends. The CDR3 covers 13 residues. CDR3 region: CASSQDTYTEAFF. The DNA of the CDR3 is TGTGCCAGCAGCCAGGACACGTACACTGAAGCTTTCTTT.

The chain links TRBV28 to TRBJ2-3; D remains ambiguous. Trimming removed 6 bases from V and 2 bases from J, with 6 bases in between. The V gene's germline CDR1 is MDHEN and CDR2 SYDVKM. The CDR3 extends over 12 amino acids. CDR3 region: CASSQYTDTQYF. CDR3 coding DNA: TGTGCCAGCAGCCAGTACACAGATACGCAGTATTTT. Complete variable domain (other parts from reference TRBV28 and TRBJ2-3): DVKVTQSSRYLVKRTGEKVFLECVQDMDHENMFWYRQDPGLGLRLIYFSYDVKMKEKGDIPEGYSVSREKKERFSLILESASTNQTSMYLCASSQYTDTQYFGPGTRLTVL.

V and J are TRBV2 and TRBJ1-5; tentative D call: TRBD1 (5 bases). The CDR3 runs 12 residues. V dropped 7 bases and J dropped 11 bases, with 15 bases sitting between them. The germline V gene encodes CDR1 SNHLY and CDR2 FYNNEI. DNA of the CDR3: TGTGCCAGCAACGCCCGGGGGACTTCCCAGCATTTT. Translation gives CASNARGTSQHF.

This clone appeared a single time. This rearrangement joins TRBV9 to TRBJ2-1; 13 bases match TRBD2. Unmatched junction bases numbered 1, after V lost 3 bases and J lost 1 base. The germline CDR1 and CDR2 sequences are SGDLS and YYNGEE. This CDR3 contains 16 residues. The CDR3 coding sequence is TGTGCCAGCAGCGGGACTAGCGGGGGATCCTACAATGAGCAGTTCTTC. The encoded protein is CASSGTSGGSYNEQFF. Together with reference TRBV9 and TRBJ2-1, the CDR3 gives the full variable domain: DSGVTQTPKHLITATGQRVTLRCSPRSGDLSVYWYQQSLDQGLQFLIQYYNGEERAKGNILERFSAQQFPDLHSELNLSSLELGDSALYFCASSGTSGGSYNEQFFGPGTRLTVL.

The V and J genes are TRBV6-5 and TRBJ2-1; D gene ambiguous. Between the trimmed V and J ends, which lost 1 base and 5 bases, there was a span of 9 bases. Germline lookup yields CDR1 MNHEY and CDR2 SVGAGI. The length of the CDR3 is 14 residues. Written as DNA, the CDR3 is TGTGCCAGCAGTTACTTGGCGGAGCACAATGAGCAGTTCTTC. It is translated as CASSYLAEHNEQFF.

The chain uses TRBV6-1 and TRBJ1-5; a weak D match, TRBD1 (5 bases). The V end was cut by 7 bases, the J end by 5 bases, with 15 bases between. The CDR3 is 14 amino acids. The germline V gene encodes CDR1 MNHNS and CDR2 SASEGT. Here the CDR3 reads CASTGMGRDQPQHF. The CDR3 region has the DNA TGTGCCAGCACTGGGATGGGGCGAGATCAGCCCCAGCATTTT.

The rearrangement uses TRBV18 and TRBJ2-2, with D tentatively TRBD1 (6 bases). This CDR3 contains 16 residues. V was pared by 0 bases and J by 1 base, with 9 bases between. CDR1 and CDR2 from the germline V gene are KGHSH and LQKENI. The chain's CDR3 is CASSPPEQGNTGELFF. CDR3 DNA: TGTGCCAGCTCACCACCAGAACAGGGGAACACCGGGGAGCTGTTTTTT.

The sample holds one count of this clone. The genes are TRBV27 and TRBJ1-5; 9 bases agree with TRBD1. In germline, CDR1 is MNHEY, CDR2 SMNVEV (reference sequence). The CDR3 sequence is 17 residues long. The V and J ends lost 4 bases and 2 bases, in that order; junction bases with no gene match: 9. CDR3 sequence (DNA): TGTGCCAGCAGTTCAGGGACAGGGTACGGTGGCAATCAGCCCCAGCATTTT. Residues: CASSSGTGYGGNQPQHF.